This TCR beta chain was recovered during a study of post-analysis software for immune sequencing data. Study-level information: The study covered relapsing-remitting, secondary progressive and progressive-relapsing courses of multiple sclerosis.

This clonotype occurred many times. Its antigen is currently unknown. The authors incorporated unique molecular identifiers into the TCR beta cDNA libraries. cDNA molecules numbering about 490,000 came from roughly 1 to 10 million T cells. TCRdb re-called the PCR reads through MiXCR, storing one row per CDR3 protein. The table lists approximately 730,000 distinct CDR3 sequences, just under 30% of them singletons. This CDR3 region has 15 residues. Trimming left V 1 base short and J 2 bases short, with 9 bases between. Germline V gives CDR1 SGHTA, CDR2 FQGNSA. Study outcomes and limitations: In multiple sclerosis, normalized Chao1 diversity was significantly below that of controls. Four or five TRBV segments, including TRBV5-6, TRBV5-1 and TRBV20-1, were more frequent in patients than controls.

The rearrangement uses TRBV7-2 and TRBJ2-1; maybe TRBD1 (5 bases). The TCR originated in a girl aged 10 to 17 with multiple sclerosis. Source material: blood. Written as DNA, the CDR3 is TGTGCCAGCAGCTTAGTAGGGGCCACCTACAATGAGCAGTTCTTC. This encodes CASSLVGATYNEQFF.